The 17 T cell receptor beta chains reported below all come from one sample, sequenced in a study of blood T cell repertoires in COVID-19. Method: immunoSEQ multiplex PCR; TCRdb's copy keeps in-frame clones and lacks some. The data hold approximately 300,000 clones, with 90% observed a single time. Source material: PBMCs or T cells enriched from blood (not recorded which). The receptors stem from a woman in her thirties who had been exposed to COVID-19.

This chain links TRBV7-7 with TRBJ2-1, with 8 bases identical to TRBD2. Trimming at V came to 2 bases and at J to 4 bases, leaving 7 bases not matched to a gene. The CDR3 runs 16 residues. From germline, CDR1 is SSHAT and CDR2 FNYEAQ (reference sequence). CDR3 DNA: TGTGCCAGCAGCTTAAGGATTAGCGGGGAATACAATGAGCAGTTCTTC. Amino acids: CASSLRISGEYNEQFF.

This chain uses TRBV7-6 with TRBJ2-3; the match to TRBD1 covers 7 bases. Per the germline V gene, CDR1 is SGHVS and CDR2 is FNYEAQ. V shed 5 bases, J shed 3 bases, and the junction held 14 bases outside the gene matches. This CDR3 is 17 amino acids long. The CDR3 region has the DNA TGTGCCAGCAGCCCACCGCCGACAGGGATAGAGACAGATACGCAGTATTTT. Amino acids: CASSPPPTGIETDTQYF.

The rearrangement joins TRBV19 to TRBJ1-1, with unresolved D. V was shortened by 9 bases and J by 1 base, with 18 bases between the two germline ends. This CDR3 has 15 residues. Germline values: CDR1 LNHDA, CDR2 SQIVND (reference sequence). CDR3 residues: CASELGSGRNTEAFF. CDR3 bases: TGTGCCAGCGAACTGGGTTCCGGGAGGAACACTGAAGCTTTCTTT.

The DNA for the CDR3 is TGTGCCTGGAGTCGTAAGGGAGTATCTTACGAGCAGTACTTC. Translated: CAWSRKGVSYEQYF. This sequence joins TRBV30 and TRBJ2-7; D possibly corresponds to TRBD2 (5 bases). This CDR3 has 14 amino acids. The V gene's germline CDR1 is GTSNPN and CDR2 SVGIG (reference sequence). V was pared by 2 bases and J by 4 bases, with 15 bases between. The variable domain in full, completed from reference TRBV30 and TRBJ2-7, reads SQTIHQWPATLVQPVGSPLSLECTVEGTSNPNLYWYRQAAGRGLQLLFYSVGIGQISSEVPQNLSASRPQDRQFILSSKKLLLSDSGFYLCAWSRKGVSYEQYFGPGTRLTVT.

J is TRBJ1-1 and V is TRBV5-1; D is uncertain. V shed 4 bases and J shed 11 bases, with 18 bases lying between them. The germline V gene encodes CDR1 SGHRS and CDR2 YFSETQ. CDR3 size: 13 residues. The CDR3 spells CASSPSSGFGAFF. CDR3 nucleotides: TGCGCCAGCAGCCCAAGTTCGGGGTTTGGGGCTTTCTTT.

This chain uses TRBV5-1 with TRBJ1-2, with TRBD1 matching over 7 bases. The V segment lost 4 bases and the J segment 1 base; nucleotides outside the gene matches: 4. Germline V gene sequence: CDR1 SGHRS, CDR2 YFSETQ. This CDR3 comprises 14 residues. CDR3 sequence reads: CASSQQGNNYGYTF. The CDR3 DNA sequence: TGCGCCAGCAGCCAACAGGGGAATAACTATGGCTACACCTTC.

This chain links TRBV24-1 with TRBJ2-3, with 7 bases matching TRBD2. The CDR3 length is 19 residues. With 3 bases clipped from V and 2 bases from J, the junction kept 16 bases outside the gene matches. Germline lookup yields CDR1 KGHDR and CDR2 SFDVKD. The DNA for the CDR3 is TGTGCCACCAGTGATCCTAGGGAAGCTCCGGGACTACTCACAGATACGCAGTATTTT. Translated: CATSDPREAPGLLTDTQYF.

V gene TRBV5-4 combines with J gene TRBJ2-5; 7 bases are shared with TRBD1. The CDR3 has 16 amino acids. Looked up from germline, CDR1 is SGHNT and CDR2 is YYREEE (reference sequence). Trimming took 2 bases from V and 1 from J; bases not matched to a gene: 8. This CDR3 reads CASSFGQVAGQETQYF. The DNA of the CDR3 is TGTGCCAGCAGCTTCGGACAGGTCGCGGGCCAAGAGACCCAGTACTTC.

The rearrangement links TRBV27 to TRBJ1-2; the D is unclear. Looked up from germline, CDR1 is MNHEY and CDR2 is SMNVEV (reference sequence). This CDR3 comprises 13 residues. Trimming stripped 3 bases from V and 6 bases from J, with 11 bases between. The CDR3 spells CASSLSRSDGYTF. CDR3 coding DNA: TGTGCCAGCAGTTTGTCCCGGTCCGATGGCTACACCTTC.

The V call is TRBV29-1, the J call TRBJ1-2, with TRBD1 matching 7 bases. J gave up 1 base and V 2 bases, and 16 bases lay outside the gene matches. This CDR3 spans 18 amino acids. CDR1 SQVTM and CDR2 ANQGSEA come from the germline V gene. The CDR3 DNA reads TGCAGCGTTGAAAGGGGGGCAATTACAGGGGAGCATAACTATGGCTACACCTTC. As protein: CSVERGAITGEHNYGYTF.

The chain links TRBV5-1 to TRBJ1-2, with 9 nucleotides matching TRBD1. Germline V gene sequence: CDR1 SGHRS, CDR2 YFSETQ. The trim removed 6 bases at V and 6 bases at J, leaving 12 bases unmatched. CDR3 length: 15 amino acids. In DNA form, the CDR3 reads TGCGCCAGCATGACAGGGGGTCCGGGTCTCAATGGCTACACCTTC. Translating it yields CASMTGGPGLNGYTF.

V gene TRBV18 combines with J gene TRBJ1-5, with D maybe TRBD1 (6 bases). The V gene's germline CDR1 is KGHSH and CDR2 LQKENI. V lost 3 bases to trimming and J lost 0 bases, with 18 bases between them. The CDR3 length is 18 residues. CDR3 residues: CASSPLTGSAYSNQPQHF. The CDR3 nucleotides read TGTGCCAGCTCACCTCTGACAGGTTCGGCCTATAGCAATCAGCCCCAGCATTTT.

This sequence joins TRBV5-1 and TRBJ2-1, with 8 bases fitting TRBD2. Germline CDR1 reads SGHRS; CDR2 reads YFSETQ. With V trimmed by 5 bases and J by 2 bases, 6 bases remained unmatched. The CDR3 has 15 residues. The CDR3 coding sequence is TGCGCCAGCAGGGCCGAGCGGGGGACCTACAATGAGCAGTTCTTC. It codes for CASRAERGTYNEQFF.

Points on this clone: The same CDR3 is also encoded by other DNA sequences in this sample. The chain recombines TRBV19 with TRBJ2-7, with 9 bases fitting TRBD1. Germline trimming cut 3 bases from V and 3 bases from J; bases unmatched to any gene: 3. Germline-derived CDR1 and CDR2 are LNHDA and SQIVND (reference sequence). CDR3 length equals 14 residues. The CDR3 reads CASSMGQGSYEQYF. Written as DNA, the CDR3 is TGTGCCAGTAGTATGGGACAGGGTAGCTACGAGCAGTACTTC.

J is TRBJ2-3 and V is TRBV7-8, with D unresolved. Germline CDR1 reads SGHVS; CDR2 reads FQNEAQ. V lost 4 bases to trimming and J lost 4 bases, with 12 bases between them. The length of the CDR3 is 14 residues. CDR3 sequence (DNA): TGTGCCAGCAGCTCTCCTAGATTCCCAGATACGCAGTATTTT. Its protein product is CASSSPRFPDTQYF.

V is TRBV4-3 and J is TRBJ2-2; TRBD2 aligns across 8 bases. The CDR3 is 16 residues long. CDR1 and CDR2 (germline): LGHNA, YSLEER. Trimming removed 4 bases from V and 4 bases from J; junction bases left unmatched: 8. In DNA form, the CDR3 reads TGCGCCAGCAGCCGAGACCGGGGGGGCCTCACCGGGGAGCTGTTTTTT. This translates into CASSRDRGGLTGELFF.

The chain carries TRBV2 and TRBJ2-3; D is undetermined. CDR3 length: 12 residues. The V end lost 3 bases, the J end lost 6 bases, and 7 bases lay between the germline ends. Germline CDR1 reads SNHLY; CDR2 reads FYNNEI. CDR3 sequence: CASSDSGDTQYF. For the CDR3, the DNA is TGTGCCAGCAGTGACTCCGGGGATACGCAGTATTTT.